This T cell receptor beta chain was observed in a study of T cell responses to AZD1222 COVID-19 vaccine. Study-wide findings and caveats: A mostly white British donor set with more females was recruited, and clonal diversity was possibly underestimated. Repertoires were sampled only after the peak T cell response. Rises in breadth and depth of Spike-specific TCRs came after two AZD1222 doses.

Details on this clone: The antigen is unknown.

Germline values: CDR1 MGHDK, CDR2 SYGVNS. V was trimmed by 3 bases and J by 3 bases, leaving 11 bases between them. CDR3 length equals 15 residues. The protocol was immunoSEQ multiplex PCR, while the TCRdb copy is restricted to in-frame clones and leaves out a portion. The data contain 80,000 to 90,000 clones, around 90% of them singletons. The sequence was collected from an adult in good health. This material consisted of peripheral blood, taken on day 0 of AZD1222 vaccination. J is TRBJ2-2 and V is TRBV25-1; D may be TRBD1 (5 bases). The CDR3 reads CASSDVRRDTGELFF. The CDR3, as DNA: TGTGCCAGCAGTGATGTCCGCAGGGACACCGGGGAGCTGTTTTTT.